Shown below are 32 T cell receptor beta chains from a single sample sequenced in a study of Ad26.COV2.S vaccination and SARS-CoV-2 variants. Profiling relied on immunoSEQ multiplex PCR, and the TCRdb table lists in-frame clones only, not all of them. Of approximately 420,000 clones listed, approximately 87% are singletons. Treatment specified: roughly 18 received Ad26.COV2.S at low or high dose, single or two shots; about 5 received placebo; per-sample allocation not given. Day 63 following the first vaccine or placebo injection was when the samples were taken. The material was peripheral blood, obtained in a trial of Ad26.COV2.S vaccine versus placebo. Receptor source: a person between 18 and 65 years old who received the Ad26.COV2.S COVID-19 vaccine or a placebo.

This chain joins TRBV4-3 and TRBJ2-6, with D possibly being TRBD1 (5 bases). The CDR3 runs to 19 residues. Looked up from germline, CDR1 is LGHNA and CDR2 is YSLEER. V lost 4 bases to trimming and J lost 0 bases, with 19 bases between them. CDR3 residues: CASSLGQVWLTSGANVLTF. As DNA, the CDR3 is TGCGCCAGCAGCCTGGGGCAAGTGTGGCTTACCTCTGGGGCCAACGTCCTGACTTTC.

Comment on this clone: Other nucleotide sequences from this sample produce the same CDR3. The CDR3: CASSDRGYGYTF. CDR3 DNA: TGTGCCAGCAGTGACAGGGGTTATGGCTACACCTTC. The rearrangement uses TRBV27 and TRBJ1-2; 8 positions agree with TRBD1. This CDR3 contains 12 residues. V lost 5 bases and J lost 5; bases outside the gene matches: 1. Germline lookup yields CDR1 MNHEY and CDR2 SMNVEV (reference sequence).

The V and J genes are TRBV5-8 and TRBJ2-1; unclear D gene. Per the germline V gene, CDR1 is SGHTS and CDR2 is YDEGEE. The CDR3 totals 14 residues. Trimming removed 6 bases from V and 0 bases from J, with 10 bases in between. The CDR3 DNA reads TGTGCCAGCACGCTACTGAGCTCCTACAATGAGCAGTTCTTC. Translated, it gives CASTLLSSYNEQFF. Using reference TRBV5-8 and TRBJ2-1 for the parts outside the CDR3, the full variable domain is EAGVTQSPTHLIKTRGQQATLRCSPISGHTSVYWYQQALGLGLQFLLWYDEGEERNRGNFPPRFSGRQFPNYSSELNVNALELEDSALYLCASTLLSSYNEQFFGPGTRLTVL.

The V and J genes are TRBV4-1 and TRBJ2-5; 8 positions agree with TRBD1. The V gene's germline CDR1 is MGHRA and CDR2 YSYEKL. The CDR3 length is 15 residues. Trimming cost V 0 bases and J 2 bases; bases outside gene matches: 2. DNA for the CDR3: TGCGCCAGCAGCCAAGAGAGACAGGGGCAAGAGACCCAGTACTTC. It translates to CASSQERQGQETQYF.

This clone was seen a handful of times. The chain joins TRBV3-1 (or the pseudogene TRBV3-2) to TRBJ1-6, with D possibly matching TRBD1 (6 bases). CDR1 and CDR2 (germline): LGHDT, YNNKEL (reference sequence). The CDR3 totals 16 residues. Trimming shortened V by 0 bases and J by 14 bases, and 20 bases separated the two germline ends. CDR3 sequence reads: CASSQDKKGEGRALHF. The DNA of the CDR3 is TGTGCCAGCAGCCAAGATAAGAAGGGGGAAGGTCGGGCCCTCCACTTT.

The gene calls are TRBV5-8 and TRBJ2-5; tentatively, D is TRBD1 (6 bases). The CDR3 length is 15 residues. The germline V gene has CDR1 SGHTS and CDR2 YDEGEE. Trimming took 0 bases from V and 5 from J, leaving 14 bases between them. In DNA, the CDR3 is TGTGCCAGCAGCTTGGGGCAGGGGATAGGTGAGACCCAGTACTTC. It is translated as CASSLGQGIGETQYF.

In regard to this clone: Other DNA sequences from this sample encode an identical CDR3 as well. This chain links TRBV2 with TRBJ2-7; D remains unclear. Per germline, CDR1 SNHLY and CDR2 FYNNEI. The germline V and J ends were trimmed by 5 bases and 3 bases, with 8 bases remaining between them. The CDR3 totals 12 residues. The CDR3 coding sequence is TGTGCCAGCAGTTCTGATAGCTACGAGCAGTACTTC. Its protein product is CASSSDSYEQYF.

This chain links TRBV21-1 with TRBJ1-2; TRBD1 is the table's D call, not checked against the DNA. TRBV21-1 is annotated as a pseudogene. CDR3 length equals 15 residues. The CDR3 is CASSNGTSRNYGYTF. The CDR3 nucleotides read TGTGCCAGCAGCAATGGGACATCGAGAAACTATGGCTACACCTTC.

The genes are TRBV19 and TRBJ1-2, with 10 bases lining up with TRBD1. The CDR3 length is 16 residues. Unmatched junction bases numbered 11, after V lost 7 bases and J lost 3 bases. CDR1 and CDR2 (germline): LNHDA, SQIVND (reference sequence). Here the CDR3 reads CASTRAWDRGDYGYTF. CDR3 DNA sequence: TGTGCCAGTACCCGGGCTTGGGACAGGGGAGACTATGGCTACACCTTC.

Only one count was recorded for this clone. The chain couples TRBV5-1 to TRBJ1-2, with TRBD1 identical over 8 bases. The CDR3 is made up of 16 amino acids. V dropped 3 bases and J dropped 2; count of bases not matched to a gene: 9. From germline, CDR1 is SGHRS and CDR2 YFSETQ. CDR3 in DNA: TGCGCCAGCAGCTCGAAGGGACAGGAGTTCAACTATGGCTACACCTTC. It yields the protein CASSSKGQEFNYGYTF.

V and J are TRBV3-1 (or the pseudogene TRBV3-2) and TRBJ1-5, with 8 bases aligning to TRBD1. Germline loops: CDR1 LGHDT, CDR2 YNNKEL (reference sequence). With V trimmed by 0 bases and J by 4 bases, 5 bases remained unmatched. CDR3 length equals 16 residues. Here the CDR3 reads CASSQDGQGANQPQHF. The DNA for the CDR3 is TGTGCCAGCAGCCAAGATGGCCAGGGGGCGAATCAGCCCCAGCATTTT.

This clone occurred a few times. The same CDR3 arises from other DNA sequences in this sample as well. The CDR3 DNA sequence: TGTGCCAGCAGCCCGAACACCGGGGAGCTGTTTTTT. Protein sequence: CASSPNTGELFF. The rearrangement joins TRBV9 to TRBJ2-2; D unclear. Between the trimmed V and J ends, which lost 4 bases and 0 bases, there was a span of 1 base. The length of the CDR3 is 12 residues. Per the germline V gene, CDR1 is SGDLS and CDR2 is YYNGEE.

The V call is TRBV10-3, the J call TRBJ2-7, with TRBD2 identical over 7 bases. The V and J ends lost 4 bases and 2 bases, in that order; junction bases with no gene match: 8. The CDR3 is 15 residues long. Germline V gene lookup returns CDR1 ENHRY and CDR2 SYGVKD. CDR3 nucleotide sequence: TGTGCCATCAGTGTAACGGCTAGCGGACCCTACGAGCAGTACTTC. This translates into CAISVTASGPYEQYF.

The CDR3 DNA reads TGTGCCAGCAGTTTCGTTGGCAGGACTAATCAGCCCCAGCATTTT. Encoded protein: CASSFVGRTNQPQHF. The chain links TRBV27 to TRBJ1-5, with D uncertain. V lost 3 bases to trimming and J lost 4 bases, with 13 bases between them. This CDR3 comprises 15 residues. Germline CDR1 reads MNHEY; CDR2 reads SMNVEV (reference sequence).

The chain uses TRBV2 and TRBJ2-3, with D possibly TRBD1 on 6 matching bases. The V end lost 8 bases, the J end lost 4 bases, and 7 bases lay between the germline ends. Germline-derived CDR1 and CDR2 are SNHLY and FYNNEI. This CDR3 spans 11 amino acids. CDR3 coding DNA: TGTGCCAGCGGGGGCCCAGATACGCAGTATTTT. Protein sequence: CASGGPDTQYF.

The chain joins TRBV6-6 to TRBJ1-1; 7 nucleotides match TRBD1. In germline, CDR1 is MNHNY, CDR2 SVGAGI (reference sequence). V was pared by 2 bases and J by 8 bases, with 2 bases of the junction left unmatched. The CDR3 is 12 amino acids. The CDR3 sequence: CASSYRQGEAFF. The CDR3 coding sequence is TGTGCCAGCAGTTACAGACAGGGAGAAGCTTTCTTT.

The V and J genes are TRBV4-1 and TRBJ1-4, with D possibly TRBD1 on 6 matching bases. CDR3 length: 18 amino acids. V gave up 2 bases and J gave up 4 bases, with 20 bases separating them. Germline V gene sequence: CDR1 MGHRA, CDR2 YSYEKL. This chain's CDR3 is CASSQNNASRGRNEKLFF. In DNA form, the CDR3 reads TGCGCCAGCAGCCAAAACAACGCAAGCCGGGGGCGTAATGAAAAACTGTTTTTT.

This clone was counted between two and nine times. The sample holds other DNA sequences that translate to the same CDR3. V is TRBV11-2 and J is TRBJ2-5; D may correspond to TRBD1 or TRBD2 (7 bases each). Germline assignment: CDR1 SGHAT and CDR2 FQNNGV. CDR3 size: 16 residues. Trimming took 1 base from V and 1 from J, leaving 13 bases between them. In nucleotides, the CDR3 is TGTGCCAGCAGCTTAGGTGGCAGGGGGGGCCAAGAGACCCAGTACTTC. Amino acids: CASSLGGRGGQETQYF.

The chain is built from TRBV5-1 and TRBJ2-5; D gene uncertain. Deletions cut 4 bases from V and 4 bases from J, with 14 bases between. Germline V CDR1 and CDR2: SGHRS, YFSETQ. The CDR3 has 14 amino acids. The CDR3 coding sequence is TGCGCCAGCAGCCTCACTCACCCAGGAGAGACCCAGTACTTC. Translated, it gives CASSLTHPGETQYF.

V and J are TRBV24-1 and TRBJ1-5; a weak D match, TRBD1 (5 bases). This CDR3 has 15 residues. CDR1 and CDR2 (germline): KGHDR, SFDVKD. Trimming cost V 3 bases and J 0 bases, with 8 bases left between them. CDR3 nucleotides: TGTGCCACCAGTGATCATGGGGGTAGCAATCAGCCCCAGCATTTT. Its translation is CATSDHGGSNQPQHF.

The rearrangement uses TRBV7-3 and TRBJ2-7; the D gene could be TRBD1 or TRBD2 (5 bases each). Trimming removed 4 bases at V and 6 bases at J, with 16 bases between. This CDR3 is 14 amino acids long. Looked up from germline, CDR1 is SGHTA and CDR2 is FQGTGA. The CDR3 nucleotides are TGTGCCAGCAGCTACGACGGGGATGGGGGCGAGCAGTACTTC. Its translation is CASSYDGDGGEQYF. The variable domain in full, completed from reference TRBV7-3 and TRBJ2-7, reads GAGVSQTPSNKVTEKGKYVELRCDPISGHTALYWYRQSLGQGPEFLIYFQGTGAADDSGLPNDRFFAVRPEGSVSTLKIQRTERGDSAVYLCASSYDGDGGEQYFGPGTRLTVT.

This sequence joins TRBV7-3 and TRBJ2-2, with 8 bases lining up with TRBD1. From germline, CDR1 is SGHTA and CDR2 FQGTGA. This CDR3 spans 17 amino acids. V shed 5 bases, J shed 2 bases, and the junction held 10 bases outside the gene matches. CDR3 DNA sequence: TGTGCCAGCAGCCCCCCCGGTGGACAGGGCAACACCGGGGAGCTGTTTTTT. It yields the protein CASSPPGGQGNTGELFF.

V usage is TRBV11-2 and J usage is TRBJ2-5, with 8 bases aligning to TRBD1. Germline V CDR1 and CDR2: SGHAT, FQNNGV. V lost 5 bases to trimming and J lost 1 base; unmatched junction nucleotides: 3. This CDR3 has 14 residues. The CDR3 region has the DNA TGTGCCAGCAGCGGTACAGGGGGCCAAGAGACCCAGTACTTC. Encoded protein: CASSGTGGQETQYF.

This clone was seen only once. The chain uses TRBV2 and TRBJ2-2, with D possibly matching TRBD1 (5 bases). Germline CDR1 SNHLY, CDR2 FYNNEI. The CDR3 runs 14 residues. V lost 4 bases and J 8 bases, leaving 14 bases between the germline ends. CDR3 in amino acids: CASSVGASAGELFF. Written as DNA, the CDR3 is TGTGCCAGCAGTGTTGGGGCCTCCGCGGGGGAGCTGTTTTTT. The full variable domain, its missing parts supplied by reference TRBV2 and TRBJ2-2, is EPEVTQTPSHQVTQMGQEVILRCVPISNHLYFYWYRQILGQKVEFLVSFYNNEISEKSEIFDDQFSVERPDGSNFTLKIRSTKLEDSAMYFCASSVGASAGELFFGEGSRLTVL.

The chain has TRBV30 and TRBJ2-5, with D uncertain. This CDR3 has 13 residues. V was clipped by 0 bases and J by 5 bases, with 10 bases between them. Germline lookup yields CDR1 GTSNPN and CDR2 SVGIG (reference sequence). CDR3 sequence reads: CAWSVLALETQYF. The CDR3 nucleotides read TGTGCCTGGAGTGTACTGGCCCTGGAGACCCAGTACTTC.

This clone was recorded once. The V and J genes are TRBV6-6 and TRBJ2-5; the D is unclear. This CDR3 is built from 11 residues. Germline CDR1 MNHNY, CDR2 SVGAGI (reference sequence). The V end was cut by 2 bases, the J end by 5 bases, with 3 bases between. The CDR3 reads CASSYGETQYF. The CDR3 nucleotides are TGTGCCAGCAGTTACGGGGAGACCCAGTACTTC.

V is TRBV7-2 and J is TRBJ1-2, with D unclear. The CDR3 runs 16 residues. CDR1 and CDR2 from the germline V gene are SGHTA and FQGNSA. Trimming removed 1 base from V and 0 bases from J, with 12 bases in between. CDR3: CASSLDGYGANYGYTF. The CDR3 DNA sequence: TGTGCCAGCAGCTTAGATGGGTACGGTGCTAACTATGGCTACACCTTC.

The chain couples TRBV11-1 to TRBJ1-1; weak D call: TRBD1 (6 bases). This CDR3 comprises 12 residues. V lost 6 bases and J 8 bases, leaving 13 bases between the germline ends. From germline, CDR1 is SGHAT and CDR2 FQDESV (reference sequence). The CDR3 DNA reads as TGTGCCAGCAGTCATCCGGGACAAGAAGCTTTCTTT. Translation gives CASSHPGQEAFF.

This rearrangement joins TRBV7-8 to TRBJ1-1; tentatively, D is TRBD1 (5 bases). The V end was cut by 2 bases, the J end by 0 bases, with 10 bases between. The CDR3 length is 15 residues. In germline, CDR1 is SGHVS, CDR2 FQNEAQ. The CDR3 reads CASSLQGWMNTEAFF. DNA for the CDR3: TGTGCCAGCAGCTTACAGGGTTGGATGAACACTGAAGCTTTCTTT.

The chain employs TRBV18 and TRBJ2-5; unclear D gene. Looked up from germline, CDR1 is KGHSH and CDR2 is LQKENI. V lost 5 bases, J lost 0 bases, and 7 bases lay in between. This CDR3 region has 13 residues. The CDR3 DNA reads TGTGCCAGCTCATACCGGGACCAAGAGACCCAGTACTTC. This encodes CASSYRDQETQYF.

The chain joins TRBV7-9 to TRBJ1-2; D gene ambiguous. Germline V CDR1 and CDR2: SEHNR, FQNEAQ (reference sequence). This CDR3 region has 12 residues. Trimming took off 5 bases at V and 8 bases at J, with 12 bases between the two ends. CDR3 in DNA: TGTGCCAGCAGCCAATACATGAACGGCTACACCTTC. Its protein is CASSQYMNGYTF.

J is TRBJ2-3 and V is TRBV7-2, with 8 bases matching TRBD2. The V and J ends lost 1 base and 6 bases, in that order; junction bases with no gene match: 12. The CDR3 sequence is 17 residues long. Looked up from germline, CDR1 is SGHTA and CDR2 is FQGNSA. As DNA, the CDR3 is TGTGCCAGCAGCTTAGACAGCACTAGCGGCACATTTGATACGCAGTATTTT. This codes for CASSLDSTSGTFDTQYF. Variable domain in full (rest from reference TRBV7-2 and TRBJ2-3): GAGVSQSPSNKVTEKGKDVELRCDPISGHTALYWYRQSLGQGLEFLIYFQGNSAPDKSGLPSDRFSAERTGGSVSTLTIQRTQQEDSAVYLCASSLDSTSGTFDTQYFGPGTRLTVL.